The entry that follows covers one TCR beta chain sequence. There is no known antigen for this receptor. No base quality information exists; no much larger clone differs at one position. These data are taken from a study of blood T cell repertoires in COVID-19 (dated by TCRdb to about 2020). In terms of the full investigation: Samples covering the acute and convalescent phases of COVID-19 were provided by collaborators in the United States, Italy and Spain. A de-identified subject ID, COVID-19 status, age in years and sex were almost always included in the sample metadata. Where available, HLA class I and class II types were taken from metadata supplied by the sample provider and were not determined by assay-based typing. The samples were drawn from the first 160 participants of the ongoing ImmuneRACE study and from 1,254 subjects provided by 6 global collaborators. The repertoires were released in a freely available public database meant as a resource for research on the immune response to SARS-CoV-2. The dataset comprised deeply sampled blood TCRbeta repertoires from subjects exposed to, actively infected with, or recovered from COVID-19. The material from the prospective study consisted of cDNA or gDNA derived from T cells, B-cell-depleted T cells, or PBMCs.

Participants in the prospective study were enrolled through a virtual design, were aged roughly 18 to 90 years, and lived in fewer than 30 United States geographic areas. In the prospective study, participants were assigned to cohorts based on the clinical history participants reported in a screening survey and a study questionnaire. For ImmuneRACE Cohort 3, a participant was defined as recovered based on two consecutive negative NP/OP PCR tests, clearance by a healthcare professional, or resolution of symptoms. Mobile phlebotomists in the prospective study collected whole blood, serum and a nasopharyngeal or oropharyngeal swab from every participant. Participants in the prospective study had the option to provide additional blood draws and questionnaires over an approximately two-month period. Before DNA extraction, prospective study blood samples were shipped either frozen or at room temperature.

Study-wide findings and limitations: The quantity of clinical and demographic metadata differed by source and by participant and was supplied without curation.

The V end loses 5 bases and the J end loses 4 bases, and a stretch of 16 bases separates them. From the cysteine through the phenylalanine, the CDR3 covers 15 amino acids. CDR3 DNA only is kept here, 45 bases in frame from base 1. CDR1 and CDR2 are read off the germline V gene as SGHVS and FQNEAQ. TCRbeta CDR3 regions were amplified from genomic DNA using the immunoSEQ Assay, a bias-controlled multiplex PCR. The paper's processing steps were these. The number of nucleated cells in each sample was estimated by amplification of reference gene primers within the assay. To quantify the absolute abundance of each unique TCRbeta CDR3 rearrangement, sequence reads were collapsed and filtered. For each sample, productive Simpson clonality was calculated by taking the square root of Simpson's diversity index across productive rearrangements. The immuneACCESS repertoire file appears here via TCRdb, limited to in-frame rearrangements. These files lack a portion of the clones; in checked studies, under half of the deficit traces to unresolved V genes, and the cause of the others is not known. That table supplies the V and J calls and clone size; D and trimming were determined from the DNA. The sample includes 200,000 to 250,000 clones, with 80% to 95% observed a single time. The ten largest clones add up to approximately 2% of the sample.

The sample comprised PBMCs or T cells enriched from blood (not recorded which). The chain is made from TRBV7-8 and TRBJ2-3; perhaps TRBD1 is the D gene, with 5 bases matching. This TCR was recovered from a young woman who had recovered from COVID-19. The CDR3 reads CASSPLDRGADTQYF. The nucleotide sequence is given as TGTGCCAGCAGCCCTCTCGATAGGGGCGCAGATACGCAGTATTTT. Full variable domain (CDR3 extended with the reference TRBV7-8 and TRBJ2-3 proteins): GAGVSQSPRYKVAKRGQDVALRCDPISGHVSLFWYQQALGQGPEFLTYFQNEAQLDKSGLPSDRFFAERPEGSVSTLKIQRTQQEDSAVYLCASSPLDRGADTQYFGPGTRLTVL.